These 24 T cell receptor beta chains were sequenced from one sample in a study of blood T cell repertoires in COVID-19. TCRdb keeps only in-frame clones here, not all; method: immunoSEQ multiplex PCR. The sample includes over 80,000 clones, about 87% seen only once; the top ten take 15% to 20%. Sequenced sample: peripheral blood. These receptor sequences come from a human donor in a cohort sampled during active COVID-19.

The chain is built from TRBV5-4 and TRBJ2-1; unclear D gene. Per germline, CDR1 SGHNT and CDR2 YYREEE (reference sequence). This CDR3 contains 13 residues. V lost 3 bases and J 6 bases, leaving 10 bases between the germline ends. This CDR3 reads CASSSGQVNEQFF. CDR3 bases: TGTGCCAGCAGCTCAGGTCAGGTCAATGAGCAGTTCTTC.

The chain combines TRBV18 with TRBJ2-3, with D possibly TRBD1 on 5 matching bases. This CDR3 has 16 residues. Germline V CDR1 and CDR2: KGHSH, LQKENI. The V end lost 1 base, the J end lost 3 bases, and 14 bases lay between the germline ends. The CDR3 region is CASSPLRGARTDTQYF. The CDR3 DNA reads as TGTGCCAGCTCACCACTCCGTGGGGCGAGAACAGATACGCAGTATTTT.

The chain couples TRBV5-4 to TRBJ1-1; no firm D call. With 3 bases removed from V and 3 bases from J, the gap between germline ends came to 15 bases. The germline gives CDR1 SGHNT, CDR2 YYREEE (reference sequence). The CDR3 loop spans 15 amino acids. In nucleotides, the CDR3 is TGTGCCAGCAGCTATGATTACCGTAGAGACACTGAAGCTTTCTTT. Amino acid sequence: CASSYDYRRDTEAFF.

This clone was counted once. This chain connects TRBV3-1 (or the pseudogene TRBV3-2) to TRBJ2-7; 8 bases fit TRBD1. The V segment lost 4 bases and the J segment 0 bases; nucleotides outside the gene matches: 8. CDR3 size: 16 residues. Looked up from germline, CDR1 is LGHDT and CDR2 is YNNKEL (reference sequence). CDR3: CASSPGRTGSSYEQYF. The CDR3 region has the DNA TGTGCCAGCAGCCCAGGGAGGACAGGGAGCTCCTACGAGCAGTACTTC.

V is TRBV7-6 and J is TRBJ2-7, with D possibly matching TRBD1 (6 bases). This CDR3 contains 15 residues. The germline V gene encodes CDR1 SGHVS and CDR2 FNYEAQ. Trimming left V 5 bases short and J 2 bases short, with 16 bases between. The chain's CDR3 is CASSPLRDNPYEQYF. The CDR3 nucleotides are TGTGCCAGCAGCCCTTTAAGGGACAACCCCTACGAGCAGTACTTC.

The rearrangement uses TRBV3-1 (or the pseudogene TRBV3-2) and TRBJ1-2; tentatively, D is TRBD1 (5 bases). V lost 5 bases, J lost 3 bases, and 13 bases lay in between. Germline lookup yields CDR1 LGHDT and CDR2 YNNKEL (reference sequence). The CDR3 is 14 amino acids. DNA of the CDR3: TGTGCCAGCAGCACCAGGGTAGCGGACTATGGCTACACCTTC. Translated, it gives CASSTRVADYGYTF.

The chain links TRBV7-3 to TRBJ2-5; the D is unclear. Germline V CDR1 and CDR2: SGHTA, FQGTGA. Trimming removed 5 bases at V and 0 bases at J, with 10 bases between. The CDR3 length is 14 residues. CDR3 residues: CASSPSGDQETQYF. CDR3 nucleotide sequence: TGTGCCAGCAGCCCGTCCGGAGACCAAGAGACCCAGTACTTC.

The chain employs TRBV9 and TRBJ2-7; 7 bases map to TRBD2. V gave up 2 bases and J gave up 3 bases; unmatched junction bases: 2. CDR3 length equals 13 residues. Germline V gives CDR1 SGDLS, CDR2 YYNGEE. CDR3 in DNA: TGTGCCAGCAGCGTGGGCGGGAGCTACGAGCAGTACTTC. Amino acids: CASSVGGSYEQYF.

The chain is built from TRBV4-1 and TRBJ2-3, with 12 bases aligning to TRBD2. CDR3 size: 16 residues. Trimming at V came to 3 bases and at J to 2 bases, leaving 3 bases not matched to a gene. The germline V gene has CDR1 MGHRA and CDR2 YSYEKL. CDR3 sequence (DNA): TGCGCCAGCAGCCACGGACTAGCGGGATTCACAGATACGCAGTATTTT. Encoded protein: CASSHGLAGFTDTQYF.

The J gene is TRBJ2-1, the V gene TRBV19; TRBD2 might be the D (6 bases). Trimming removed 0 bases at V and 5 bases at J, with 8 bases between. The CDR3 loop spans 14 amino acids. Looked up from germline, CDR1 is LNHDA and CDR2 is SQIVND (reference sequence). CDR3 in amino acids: CASSIEWGDNEQFF. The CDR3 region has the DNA TGTGCCAGTAGTATAGAGTGGGGGGACAATGAGCAGTTCTTC.

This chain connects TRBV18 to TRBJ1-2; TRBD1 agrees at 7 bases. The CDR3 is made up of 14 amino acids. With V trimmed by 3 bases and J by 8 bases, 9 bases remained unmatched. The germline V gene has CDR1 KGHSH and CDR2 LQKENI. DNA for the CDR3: TGTGCCAGCTCACCCGGGACAGCGGATGGGGGCTACACCTTC. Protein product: CASSPGTADGGYTF.

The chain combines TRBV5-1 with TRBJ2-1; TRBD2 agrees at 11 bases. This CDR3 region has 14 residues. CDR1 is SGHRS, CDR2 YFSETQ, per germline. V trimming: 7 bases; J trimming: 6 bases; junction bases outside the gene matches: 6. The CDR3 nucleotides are TGCGCCAGCTCCACGACTAGCGGGGCCAATGAGCAGTTCTTC. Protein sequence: CASSTTSGANEQFF.

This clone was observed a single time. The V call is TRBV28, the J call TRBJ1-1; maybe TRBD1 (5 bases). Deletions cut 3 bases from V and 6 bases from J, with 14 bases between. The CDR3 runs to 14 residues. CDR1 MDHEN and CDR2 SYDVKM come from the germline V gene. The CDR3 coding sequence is TGTGCCAGCAGTTTTGGGGCCGTGTACTCTGAAGCTTTCTTT. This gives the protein CASSFGAVYSEAFF. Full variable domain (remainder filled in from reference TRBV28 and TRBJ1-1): DVKVTQSSRYLVKRTGEKVFLECVQDMDHENMFWYRQDPGLGLRLIYFSYDVKMKEKGDIPEGYSVSREKKERFSLILESASTNQTSMYLCASSFGAVYSEAFFGQGTRLTVV.

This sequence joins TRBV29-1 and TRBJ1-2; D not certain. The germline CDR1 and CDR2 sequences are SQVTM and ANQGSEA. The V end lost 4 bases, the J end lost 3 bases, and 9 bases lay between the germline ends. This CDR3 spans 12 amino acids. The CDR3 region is CSVGRSDYGYTF. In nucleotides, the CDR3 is TGCAGCGTTGGTAGAAGCGACTATGGCTACACCTTC.

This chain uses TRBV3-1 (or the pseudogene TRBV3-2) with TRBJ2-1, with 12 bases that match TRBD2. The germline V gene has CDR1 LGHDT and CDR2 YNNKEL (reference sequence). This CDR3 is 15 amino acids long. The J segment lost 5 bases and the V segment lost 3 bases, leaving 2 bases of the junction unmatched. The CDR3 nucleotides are TGTGCCAGCAGCCACGGACTAGCGGGAAACAATGAGCAGTTCTTC. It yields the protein CASSHGLAGNNEQFF.

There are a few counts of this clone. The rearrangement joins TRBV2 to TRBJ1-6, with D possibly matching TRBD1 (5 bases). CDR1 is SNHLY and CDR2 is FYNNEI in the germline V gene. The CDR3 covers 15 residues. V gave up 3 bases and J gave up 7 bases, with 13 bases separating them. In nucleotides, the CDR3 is TGTGCCAGCAGTGAGTTAGGGGTTGGGAATTCACCCCTCCACTTT. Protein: CASSELGVGNSPLHF.

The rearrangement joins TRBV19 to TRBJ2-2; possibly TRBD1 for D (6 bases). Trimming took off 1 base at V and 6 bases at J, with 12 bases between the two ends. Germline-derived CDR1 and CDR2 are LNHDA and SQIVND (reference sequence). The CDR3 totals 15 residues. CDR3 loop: CASSIGTAGAGELFF. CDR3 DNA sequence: TGTGCCAGTAGTATAGGGACCGCAGGGGCCGGGGAGCTGTTTTTT. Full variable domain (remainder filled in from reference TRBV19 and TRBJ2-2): DGGITQSPKYLFRKEGQNVTLSCEQNLNHDAMYWYRQDPGQGLRLIYYSQIVNDFQKGDIAEGYSVSREKKESFPLTVTSAQKNPTAFYLCASSIGTAGAGELFFGEGSRLTVL.

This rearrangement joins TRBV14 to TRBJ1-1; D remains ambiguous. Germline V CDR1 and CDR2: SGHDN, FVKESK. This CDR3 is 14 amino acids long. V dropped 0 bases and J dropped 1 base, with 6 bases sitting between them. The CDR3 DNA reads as TGTGCCAGCAGCCAAGATTACAGGAACACTGAAGCTTTCTTT. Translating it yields CASSQDYRNTEAFF.

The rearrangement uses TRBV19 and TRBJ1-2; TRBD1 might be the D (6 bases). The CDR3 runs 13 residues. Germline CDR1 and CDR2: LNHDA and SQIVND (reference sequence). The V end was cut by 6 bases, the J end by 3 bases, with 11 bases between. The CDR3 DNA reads TGTGCCAGTAGCAACAGGGCTTACTATGGCTACACCTTC. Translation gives CASSNRAYYGYTF.

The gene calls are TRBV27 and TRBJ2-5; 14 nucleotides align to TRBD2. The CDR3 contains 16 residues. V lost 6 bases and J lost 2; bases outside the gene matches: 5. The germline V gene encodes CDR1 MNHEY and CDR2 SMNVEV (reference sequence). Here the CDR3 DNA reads TGTGCCAGCAGCCGACTAGCGGGAGGGCGGCAAGAGACCCAGTACTTC. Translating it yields CASSRLAGGRQETQYF.

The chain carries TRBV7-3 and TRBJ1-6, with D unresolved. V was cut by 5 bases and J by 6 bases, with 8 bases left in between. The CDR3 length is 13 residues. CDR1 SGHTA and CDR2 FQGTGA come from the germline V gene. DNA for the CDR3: TGTGCCAGCAGCCTAGCCCTTAATTCACCCCTCCACTTT. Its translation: CASSLALNSPLHF.

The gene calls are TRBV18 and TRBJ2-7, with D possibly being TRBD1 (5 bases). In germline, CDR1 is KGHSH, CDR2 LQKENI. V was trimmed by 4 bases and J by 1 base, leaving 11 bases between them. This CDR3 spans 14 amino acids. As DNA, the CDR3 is TGTGCCAGCTCACTGAACACAGGTTCCTACGAGCAGTACTTC. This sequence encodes CASSLNTGSYEQYF. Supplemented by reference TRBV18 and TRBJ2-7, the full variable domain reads NAGVMQNPRHLVRRRGQEARLRCSPMKGHSHVYWYRQLPEEGLKFMVYLQKENIIDESGMPKERFSAEFPKEGPSILRIQQVVRGDSAAYFCASSLNTGSYEQYFGPGTRLTVT.

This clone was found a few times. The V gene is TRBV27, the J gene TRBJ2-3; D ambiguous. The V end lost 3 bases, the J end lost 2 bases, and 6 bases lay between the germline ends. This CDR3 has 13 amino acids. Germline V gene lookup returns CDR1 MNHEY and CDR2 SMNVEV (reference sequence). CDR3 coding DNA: TGTGCCAGCAGTTTTTACACCACAGATACGCAGTATTTT. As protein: CASSFYTTDTQYF.

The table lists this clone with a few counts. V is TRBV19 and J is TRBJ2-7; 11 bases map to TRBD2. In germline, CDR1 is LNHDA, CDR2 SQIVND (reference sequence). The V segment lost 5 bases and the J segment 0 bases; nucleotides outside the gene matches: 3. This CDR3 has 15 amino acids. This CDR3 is CASSDTSGGSYEQYF. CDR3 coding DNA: TGTGCCAGTAGTGACACTAGCGGGGGCTCCTACGAGCAGTACTTC.